Listed here are 4 T cell receptor beta chains from one sample, sequenced in a study of blood T cell repertoires in COVID-19. Sequencing used immunoSEQ multiplex PCR; TCRdb keeps in-frame clones, though not all of them. This table has 340,000 or so clones, 80% to 90% appearing once. Sequencing was carried out using peripheral blood. Receptors were obtained from a young man with active or convalescent COVID-19.

The gene calls are TRBV5-1 and TRBJ2-2; no firm D call. V dropped 2 bases and J dropped 5 bases, with 13 bases sitting between them. The CDR3 runs 15 residues. Per germline, CDR1 SGHRS and CDR2 YFSETQ. The CDR3 reads CASSFSSPRTGELFF. The CDR3 bases are TGCGCCAGCAGCTTCTCCTCCCCACGGACCGGGGAGCTGTTTTTT.

The rearrangement joins TRBV12-1 to TRBJ1-5; the D call TRBD1 from the table was never checked on the DNA. TRBV12-1 is reported as a pseudogene. The CDR3 is made up of 17 amino acids. The CDR3 loop is CASSSSGTGGRNQPQHF. The CDR3 region has the DNA TGTGCCAGCAGCTCTTCCGGGACAGGGGGCCGCAATCAGCCCCAGCATTTT.

The V gene is TRBV6-5, the J gene TRBJ2-4; D ambiguous. CDR1 is MNHEY, CDR2 SVGAGI, per germline. The CDR3 consists of 15 residues. The germline V and J ends were trimmed by 2 bases and 0 bases, with 8 bases remaining between them. CDR3 sequence (DNA): TGTGCCAGCAGTTACAACTTTTTAGCCAAAAACATTCAGTACTTC. Translated, it gives CASSYNFLAKNIQYF.

Written as DNA, the CDR3 is TGTGCCAGCAGTTTAGACCAGGGATACACTGAAGCTTTCTTT. Amino acids: CASSLDQGYTEAFF. The gene calls are TRBV25-1 and TRBJ1-1; D is perhaps TRBD1 (5 bases). This CDR3 comprises 14 residues. Germline V CDR1 and CDR2: MGHDK, SYGVNS. Trimming left V 5 bases short and J 3 bases short, with 13 bases between.